A selection of T cell receptor beta chains follows, all from one sample in a study of T cell responses to AZD1222 COVID-19 vaccine. The repertoire was sequenced with immunoSEQ multiplex PCR; TCRdb's copy has only in-frame clones and lacks some. The sample shows about 97,000 clones, roughly 83% of them seen only once. Sequenced material: peripheral blood, taken on day 0 of AZD1222 vaccination. Receptors were obtained from an adult in good health. Each CDR3 is given with its conserved first and last residue. D genes are given only for firm matches. A clone size is listed for some rows: how often the clone was seen (once, few, many), or a class if it is expanded.

j_gene | abundance | v_gene | d_gene | CDR3nt | CDR3aa
TRBJ1-5 | . | TRBV28 | . | TGTGCCAGCACCCCGCTAAGAGGCCCTGGTAATCAGCCCCAGCATTTT | CASTPLRGPGNQPQHF
TRBJ1-6 | . | TRBV12-3/TRBV12-4 | . | TGTGCCAGCAGTCTAGACAGTGTATCACCCCTCCACTTT | CASSLDSVSPLHF
TRBJ2-7 | . | TRBV6-5 | . | TGTGCCAGCAGTTACTCGGGGTTGGGGGCGGGCGAGCAGTACTTC | CASSYSGLGAGEQYF
TRBJ2-3 | . | TRBV18 | . | TGTGCCAGCTCACCTTGGGCAGGGCTAGATACGCAGTATTTT | CASSPWAGLDTQYF
TRBJ1-1 | . | TRBV6-6 | . | TGTGCCAGCAGTCACACAGGTCCCGACTCAGCTTTCTTT | CASSHTGPDSAFF
TRBJ2-5 | . | TRBV29-1 | TRBD1 | TGCAGCGGGCGACAGGGGCAAGAGACCCAGTACTTC | CSGRQGQETQYF
TRBJ1-6 | . | TRBV2 | TRBD1 | TGTGCCAGCAGTGAAGGGACAGGAATTTCACCCCTCCACTTT | CASSEGTGISPLHF
TRBJ1-2 | few | TRBV24-1 | . | TGTGCCACCTCCAGCGGGGCCCGAATCCGTGGCTACACCTTC | CATSSGARIRGYTF
TRBJ1-2 | . | TRBV5-1 | TRBD1 | TGCGCCAGCAGCTTGGAGAGCCAGGGGGTAGCCTACACCTTC | CASSLESQGVAYTF
TRBJ2-1 | . | TRBV24-1 | TRBD2 | TGTGCCACCAGTGATTTTAGCGGGGGGGCCTACAATGAGCAGTTCTTC | CATSDFSGGAYNEQFF
TRBJ1-2 | . | TRBV6-5 | . | TGTGCCAGCAGTTCCACCACAGGGTCCGGGTATGGCTACACCTTC | CASSSTTGSGYGYTF
TRBJ1-2 | . | TRBV5-6 | . | TGTGCCAGCAGCTTTGCAGGGGACTATGGCTACACCTTC | CASSFAGDYGYTF
TRBJ2-1 | . | TRBV7-2 | . | TGTGCCAGCAGCAAAGGGCTCTGGGAGTACAATGAGCAGTTCTTC | CASSKGLWEYNEQFF
TRBJ2-2 | . | TRBV13 | . | TGTGCCAGCAGCTTAGGCCGACCGGTCGGGGAGCTGTTTTTT | CASSLGRPVGELFF
TRBJ2-5 | . | TRBV29-1 | . | TGCAGCGTTGGCGGAGGTTGGGAGACCCAGTACTTC | CSVGGGWETQYF
TRBJ2-7 | . | TRBV7-2 | TRBD2 | TGTGCCAGCAGCACTACTAGCGGATCCTACGAGCAGTACTTC | CASSTTSGSYEQYF
TRBJ1-2 | . | TRBV7-9 | . | TGTGCCAGCAGCTTACGCCAGAACTATGGCTACACCTTC | CASSLRQNYGYTF
TRBJ1-5 | once | TRBV15 | TRBD1 | TGTGCCACCAGCCCGGAGATTCCGGGACAGGGTACCTATTACAATCAGCCCCAGCATTTT | CATSPEIPGQGTYYNQPQHF
TRBJ2-7 | . | TRBV7-9 | TRBD2 | TGTGCCAGCAGCACGGGGGGGCGGGACTACGAGCAGTACTTC | CASSTGGRDYEQYF
TRBJ1-4 | . | TRBV6-1 | TRBD1 | TGTGCCAGCAGTGAAGCAAGGACAGGGCGGAATGAAAAACTGTTTTTT | CASSEARTGRNEKLFF
TRBJ2-1 | . | TRBV6-1 | TRBD1 | TGTGCCAGCAGTGAACGACAGGGGGTTAATTACAATGAGCAGTTCTTC | CASSERQGVNYNEQFF
TRBJ2-7 | . | TRBV28 | TRBD1 | TGTGCCAGCAGTTCCGGGGGGCGGGACAGGGGCTCGGGCGAGCAGTACTTC | CASSSGGRDRGSGEQYF
TRBJ1-1 | . | TRBV2 | . | TGTGCCAGCAGTCCTTCGGGTGTCACTGAAGCTTTCTTT | CASSPSGVTEAFF
TRBJ1-1 | . | TRBV28 | . | TGTGCCACTACGAGGAACACTGAAGCTTTCTTT | CATTRNTEAFF
TRBJ1-1 | . | TRBV3-1/TRBV3-2 | . | TGTGCCAGCAGCCAAGATTGGAAGAACACTGAAGCTTTCTTT | CASSQDWKNTEAFF
TRBJ2-1 | . | TRBV4-1 | TRBD1 | TGCGCCAGCAGCCAAGATCCAGGGACAGGGGCGTACAATGAGCAGTTCTTC | CASSQDPGTGAYNEQFF
TRBJ1-1 | . | TRBV12-3/TRBV12-4 | . | TGTGCCAGCAGTCACAGGTTTGAAGCTTTCTTT | CASSHRFEAFF
TRBJ1-6 | . | TRBV7-2 | TRBD1 | TGTGCCAGCAGCGCGACAGGGGCCGGCCTCCACTTT | CASSATGAGLHF
TRBJ1-2 | few | TRBV2 | . | TGTGCCAGCAGTGAAGCGCGGTCGGGGGGCTACACCTTC | CASSEARSGGYTF
TRBJ2-3 | . | TRBV28 | TRBD2 | TGTGCCAGCAGTCTAGCGGGGGATACGCAGTATTTT | CASSLAGDTQYF
TRBJ1-1 | . | TRBV15 | . | TGTGCCACCAGCATAAGTCTCCTGAACACTGAAGCTTTCTTT | CATSISLLNTEAFF
TRBJ2-1 | . | TRBV5-1 | . | TGCGCCAGCAGCTTGCGACCAGGTGACAATGAGCAGTTCTTC | CASSLRPGDNEQFF
TRBJ2-3 | few | TRBV28 | TRBD2 | TGTGCCAGCAGTCCGTTTTTCCGGGGGGGCACAGATACGCAGTATTTT | CASSPFFRGGTDTQYF
TRBJ2-1 | . | TRBV20-1 | . | TGCAGTGCTAGTTCGGCCGGAATTATCTCCTACAATGAGCAGTTCTTC | CSASSAGIISYNEQFF
TRBJ2-7 | . | TRBV7-2 | TRBD1 | TGTGCCAGCAGCTTAGTGGGGACAGGGGTTCGGGACGAGCAGTACTTC | CASSLVGTGVRDEQYF
TRBJ1-2 | . | TRBV28 | . | TGTGCCATCCGCAACTCATATAACTATGGCTACACCTTC | CAIRNSYNYGYTF
TRBJ2-7 | . | TRBV7-9 | TRBD1 | TGTGCCAGCAGCCAAAACCTCGGGACAGGGGACCGCTACGAGCAGTACTTC | CASSQNLGTGDRYEQYF
TRBJ1-3 | few | TRBV19 | . | TGTGCCAGTAGTATAGCCTCTAGGGGGTACACCATATATTTT | CASSIASRGYTIYF
TRBJ1-2 | . | TRBV28 | . | TGTGCCAGCAGTTTAGGAGGGATCGGCTATGGCTACACCTTC | CASSLGGIGYGYTF
TRBJ2-5 | . | TRBV4-3 | TRBD2 | TGCGCCAGCAGCCAGGCACTAGCGTCACAAGAGACCCAGTACTTC | CASSQALASQETQYF
TRBJ2-7 | . | TRBV19 | . | TGTGCCAGTAGTATAGCTGAGCGGCGGGGTTACGAGCAGTACTTC | CASSIAERRGYEQYF
TRBJ2-3 | . | TRBV4-3 | TRBD2 | TGCGCCAGCAGCCATGAAGCGGGGGGACGCACAGATACGCAGTATTTT | CASSHEAGGRTDTQYF
TRBJ1-2 | . | TRBV15 | . | TGTGCCACCAGTGGTTCTAACTATGGCTACACCTTC | CATSGSNYGYTF
TRBJ2-3 | . | TRBV5-1 | . | TGCGCCAGCAGCCCTTCTTCTCGGGGCACAGATACGCAGTATTTT | CASSPSSRGTDTQYF
TRBJ1-2 | . | TRBV19 | . | TGTGCCAGTAGTATTACCCCGGGGGGAAGTGGCTATGGCTACACCTTC | CASSITPGGSGYGYTF
TRBJ2-7 | . | TRBV5-5 | . | TGTGCCAGCAGCTTCTATACAGGGATGGCCTACGAGCAGTACTTC | CASSFYTGMAYEQYF
TRBJ2-4 | . | TRBV6-2/TRBV6-3 | . | TGTGCCAGCAGTCCCTTCGGCGGGGGCTTTATCAAAAACATTCAGTACTTC | CASSPFGGGFIKNIQYF
TRBJ2-1 | . | TRBV28 | . | TGTGCCAGCAGCCTTGAGTATCCTTCAAATGAGCAGTTCTTC | CASSLEYPSNEQFF
TRBJ2-1 | . | TRBV5-5 | . | TGTGCCAGCAGCTTGGAGTGGCAGGACTACAATGAGCAGTTCTTC | CASSLEWQDYNEQFF
TRBJ1-4 | . | TRBV5-6 | . | TGTGCCAGCAGCTCCGAAACAGGGTTGGGTGAAAAACTGTTTTTT | CASSSETGLGEKLFF
TRBJ1-1 | . | TRBV14 | . | TGTGCCAGCAGCCAAGAAACGGCTAACACTGAAGCTTTCTTT | CASSQETANTEAFF